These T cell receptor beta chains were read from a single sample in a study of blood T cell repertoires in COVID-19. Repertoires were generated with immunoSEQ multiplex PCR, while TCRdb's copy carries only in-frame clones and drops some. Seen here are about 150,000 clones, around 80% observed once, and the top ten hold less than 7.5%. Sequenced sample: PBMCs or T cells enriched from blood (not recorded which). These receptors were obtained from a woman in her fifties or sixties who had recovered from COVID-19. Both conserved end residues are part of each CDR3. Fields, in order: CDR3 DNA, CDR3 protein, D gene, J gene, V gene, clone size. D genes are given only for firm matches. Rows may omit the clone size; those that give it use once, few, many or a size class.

TGTGCCAGCAGACTGGACAGGGACTCTGGAAACACCATATATTTT | CASRLDRDSGNTIYF | TRBD1 | TRBJ1-3 | TRBV5-4 | once
TGTGCCAGCAGCCCGGAGGGCAATCAGCCCCAGCATTTT | CASSPEGNQPQHF | NA | TRBJ1-5 | TRBV9 | once
TGTGCCAGCAGCTCGGACAGGGGGTACAATCAGCCCCAGCATTTT | CASSSDRGYNQPQHF | TRBD1 | TRBJ1-5 | TRBV7-9 | few
TGTGCCAGCAGTTTCCTTCGGGGGTCCGCTGAAGCTTTCTTT | CASSFLRGSAEAFF | NA | TRBJ1-1 | TRBV28 | NA
TGTGCCAGCAGCTTAATTTCAGGGGGCGATGGGGAAAAACTGTTTTTT | CASSLISGGDGEKLFF | TRBD1 | TRBJ1-4 | TRBV7-2 | NA
TGTGCCACCAGTGATGAGTACGGGGTATGGGGAGCTTTCTTT | CATSDEYGVWGAFF | NA | TRBJ1-1 | TRBV24-1 | once
TGTGCCAGCAGCCAAGAAACGGGGGGGGCGCCCGGGGAGCTGTTTTTT | CASSQETGGAPGELFF | TRBD2 | TRBJ2-2 | TRBV3-1/TRBV3-2 | NA
TGTGCCAGCAGTTATGAGGGTATGAACACTGAAGCTTTCTTT | CASSYEGMNTEAFF | NA | TRBJ1-1 | TRBV6-5 | NA
TGTGCCAGCAGCTTAGCTCGCCAGAGCGCCATATATTTT | CASSLARQSAIYF | NA | TRBJ1-3 | TRBV7-8 | NA
TGTGCCAGCGCCTTGGGGGGACAGGCCTTCTACGAGCAGTACTTC | CASALGGQAFYEQYF | TRBD1 | TRBJ2-7 | TRBV9 | NA
TGTGCCAGCAGTGAGAGGACAGGGGGCAGAGAGACCCAGTACTTC | CASSERTGGRETQYF | TRBD1 | TRBJ2-5 | TRBV28 | once
TGTGCCAGCACCCTAAGGACAGGGCTAGAGACCCAGTACTTC | CASTLRTGLETQYF | TRBD1 | TRBJ2-5 | TRBV5-5 | NA
TGTGCCAGCACCGGGACAATATCTTCACCCCTCCACTTT | CASTGTISSPLHF | NA | TRBJ1-6 | TRBV6-5 | NA
TGCGCCAGCAGTGAGTCCAGGGACTATGGCTACACCTTC | CASSESRDYGYTF | NA | TRBJ1-2 | TRBV10-2 | NA
TGTGCCATCAGACAGGTCGGCGACACCGGGGAGCTGTTTTTT | CAIRQVGDTGELFF | NA | TRBJ2-2 | TRBV15 | NA
TGTGCCAGCAGTACAGGGTTGGGGACTGAAGCTTTCTTT | CASSTGLGTEAFF | NA | TRBJ1-1 | TRBV2 | NA
TGTGCCAGCAGCTTAGTGGCGGGGGGGGAAAACATTCAGTACTTC | CASSLVAGGENIQYF | TRBD2 | TRBJ2-4 | TRBV7-2 | NA
TGTGCCAGCAGCCGACAGGGAACAGACACCATATATTTT | CASSRQGTDTIYF | TRBD1 | TRBJ1-3 | TRBV11-3 | NA
TGTGCCAGCAGTGAGGGAGTAATGCGGGGCCCCTACAATGAGCAGTTCTTC | CASSEGVMRGPYNEQFF | NA | TRBJ2-1 | TRBV2 | NA
TGTGCCAGCAGTTTGGGGGGGGCGGGATTTATTCGGCAGTTCTTC | CASSLGGAGFIRQFF | NA | TRBJ2-1 | TRBV27 | NA
TGCGCCAGCAGCCAAGGGAGCGGGGGGGCTATCTACGAGCAGTACTTC | CASSQGSGGAIYEQYF | TRBD2 | TRBJ2-7 | TRBV4-1 | many
TGTGCCAGTAGTATATGGACATCCTACGAGCAGTACTTC | CASSIWTSYEQYF | NA | TRBJ2-7 | TRBV19 | NA
TGTGCCAGCAGTTACTCGCAGGGGGGCAATCAGCCCCAGCATTTT | CASSYSQGGNQPQHF | TRBD1 | TRBJ1-5 | TRBV6-5 | few
TGTGCCAGCAGCCAAGCCCTATTATCACCCCTCCACTTT | CASSQALLSPLHF | NA | TRBJ1-6 | TRBV14 | NA
TGTGCCAGCTCACCCGGACAGGACTATGGCTACACCTTC | CASSPGQDYGYTF | TRBD1 | TRBJ1-2 | TRBV18 | NA
TGTGCCAGCAGCGTAGGTCAAAGCAATCAGCCCCAGCATTTT | CASSVGQSNQPQHF | NA | TRBJ1-5 | TRBV9 | NA
TGTGCCACTGGGGGACTAGCACACACCGGGGAGCTGTTTTTT | CATGGLAHTGELFF | TRBD2 | TRBJ2-2 | TRBV3-1/TRBV3-2 | NA
TGTGCCATCAGTGGAAGGGGGACAGTGAACACTGAAGCTTTCTTT | CAISGRGTVNTEAFF | TRBD1 | TRBJ1-1 | TRBV10-3 | once
TGTGCCACCAGTGATTCTGGCAGGGGGTTCAACTATGGCTACACCTTC | CATSDSGRGFNYGYTF | TRBD1 | TRBJ1-2 | TRBV24-1 | NA